Here is one TCR beta chain with its context. Primers used in a second PCR of roughly 6 to 11 cycles were a sample-barcoded 5' primer and a J-beta primer mix. TCRdb reprocessed the 5' RACE reads with MiXCR, giving one entry per CDR3 protein. This sample has approximately 1,100,000 distinct CDR3 sequences; under 45% occur once, and the top ten carry about 19%. The CDR3 runs 13 residues. V lost 0 bases and J 9 bases, leaving 9 bases between the germline ends. The germline CDR1 and CDR2 sequences are LGHDT and YNNKEL (reference sequence). This specimen comes from a study of blood T cells in healthy people across ages.

The rearrangement joins TRBV3-1 to TRBJ2-1; D gene ambiguous. The sequencing input was blood. The sequence derives from a woman aged 60-75 years in good health. The DNA for the CDR3 is TGTGCCAGCAGCCAAGAGGGAATTGGTGAGCAGTTCTTC. As protein: CASSQEGIGEQFF.